The 8 T cell receptor beta chains in this list originate from one sample, sequenced in a study of T cell responses to AZD1222 COVID-19 vaccine. The method was immunoSEQ multiplex PCR; TCRdb's version includes in-frame clones alone and lacks a portion of them. This table has fewer than 120,000 clones, about 85% appearing once. Sequencing was performed on peripheral blood, taken on day 0 of AZD1222 vaccination. These receptor sequences come from an adult in good health.

CDR3 in amino acids: CASSYRGSGNTIYF. CDR3 nucleotide sequence: TGTGCCAGCAGCTATCGGGGTTCTGGAAACACCATATATTTT. The chain couples TRBV7-9 to TRBJ1-3; D is ambiguous. This CDR3 spans 14 amino acids. Trimming pared 4 bases from V and 1 base from J, leaving 8 bases between. Germline assignment: CDR1 SEHNR and CDR2 FQNEAQ (reference sequence).

This chain connects TRBV7-9 to TRBJ1-1, with no clear D. Germline V gene lookup returns CDR1 SEHNR and CDR2 FQNEAQ (reference sequence). Trimming left V 5 bases short and J 0 bases short, with 7 bases between. CDR3 length: 13 amino acids. CDR3 nucleotide sequence: TGTGCCAGCAGCCAGACTGTGAACACTGAAGCTTTCTTT. Translation gives CASSQTVNTEAFF.

The table lists this clone with a few counts. This chain connects TRBV28 to TRBJ2-7; TRBD1 matches at 7 bases. CDR3 length equals 16 residues. CDR1 is MDHEN and CDR2 is SYDVKM in the germline V gene. Losses at the gene ends were 4 bases for V and 2 bases for J; bases not matched to a gene: 11. The CDR3 DNA is TGTGCCAGCAGTTCTCCCGCCGGGACAGAGACCTACGAGCAGTACTTC. As protein: CASSSPAGTETYEQYF.

This sequence joins TRBV18 and TRBJ1-5; D is unclear. The CDR3 is 14 residues long. Trimming removed 2 bases from V and 0 bases from J, with 5 bases in between. Germline values: CDR1 KGHSH, CDR2 LQKENI. CDR3 loop: CASSPESSNQPQHF. The CDR3 DNA follows: TGTGCCAGCTCACCAGAGAGTAGCAATCAGCCCCAGCATTTT.

The chain couples TRBV5-1 to TRBJ2-3; TRBD2 aligns across 10 bases. From germline, CDR1 is SGHRS and CDR2 YFSETQ. Losses at the gene ends were 0 bases for V and 4 bases for J; bases not matched to a gene: 5. The CDR3 sequence is 16 residues long. The chain's CDR3 is CASSLVSGRDADTQYF. The CDR3 nucleotides read TGCGCCAGCAGCTTGGTGAGCGGGAGGGACGCAGATACGCAGTATTTT.

The chain combines TRBV5-1 with TRBJ2-7, with TRBD1 matching 10 bases. This CDR3 contains 14 residues. The trim removed 3 bases at V and 3 bases at J, leaving 3 bases unmatched. Germline V lookup: CDR1 SGHRS, CDR2 YFSETQ. CDR3 loop: CASSSGTGVYEQYF. The CDR3, as DNA: TGCGCCAGCAGCTCCGGGACAGGGGTCTACGAGCAGTACTTC.

This chain links TRBV29-1 with TRBJ2-5, with 8 bases aligning to TRBD1. This CDR3 contains 12 residues. The germline V gene encodes CDR1 SQVTM and CDR2 ANQGSEA. Unmatched junction bases numbered 4, after V lost 4 bases and J lost 6 bases. CDR3 loop: CSVGQGAQTQYF. In nucleotides, the CDR3 is TGCAGCGTTGGGCAGGGGGCCCAGACCCAGTACTTC. Variable domain in full (rest from reference TRBV29-1 and TRBJ2-5): SAVISQKPSRDICQRGTSLTIQCQVDSQVTMMFWYRQQPGQSLTLIATANQGSEATYESGFVIDKFPISRPNLTFSTLTVSNMSPEDSSIYLCSVGQGAQTQYFGPGTRLLVL.

This sequence joins TRBV28 and TRBJ1-4; 10 bases agree with TRBD1. This CDR3 is 17 amino acids long. V shed 7 bases, J shed 7 bases, and the junction held 15 bases outside the gene matches. CDR1 and CDR2 from the germline V gene are MDHEN and SYDVKM. In nucleotides, the CDR3 is TGTGCCAGCACGGGTGTCGGACAGGGGGTCTTGGGTGAAAAACTGTTTTTT. The encoded protein is CASTGVGQGVLGEKLFF.